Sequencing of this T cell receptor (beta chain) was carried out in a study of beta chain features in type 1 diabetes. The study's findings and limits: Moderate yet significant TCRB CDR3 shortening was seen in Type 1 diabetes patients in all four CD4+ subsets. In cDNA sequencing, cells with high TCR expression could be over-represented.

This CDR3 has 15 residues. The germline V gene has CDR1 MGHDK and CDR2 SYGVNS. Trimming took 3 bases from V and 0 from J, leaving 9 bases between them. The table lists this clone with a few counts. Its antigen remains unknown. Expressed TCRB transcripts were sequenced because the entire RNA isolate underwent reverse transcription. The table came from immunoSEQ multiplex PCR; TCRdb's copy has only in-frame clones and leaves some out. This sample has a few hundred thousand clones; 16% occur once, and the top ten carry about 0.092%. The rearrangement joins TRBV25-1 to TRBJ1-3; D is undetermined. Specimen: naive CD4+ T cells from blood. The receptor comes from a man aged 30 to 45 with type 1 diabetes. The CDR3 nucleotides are TGTGCCAGCAGTGATCCCGGGAGCTCTGGAAACACCATATATTTT. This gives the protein CASSDPGSSGNTIYF.